This section outlines one TCR beta chain sequence together with its context. Compared with germline, one end of the junction differs, possibly owing to a read error. The TCR beta cDNA libraries carried unique molecular identifiers. Once about 0.85 to 10 million T cells were used, 400,000 to 550,000 cDNA molecules resulted. TCRdb reprocessed the PCR reads with MiXCR, giving one entry per CDR3 protein. This table holds 750,000 to 950,000 distinct CDR3 sequences, roughly 50% found once. The data stem from a study of post-analysis software for immune sequencing data. Sequencing was carried out using blood. The sequence came from a girl aged 5 to 17 with multiple sclerosis.

In DNA form, the CDR3 reads TGTGCCAGCAGTTTATGGGCAGACCCTCAAGAGACCCAGTATTTC. It yields the protein CASSLWADPQETQYF. The V gene is TRBV12-3 or TRBV12-4, the J gene TRBJ2-7, with D unclear. This CDR3 region has 15 residues.